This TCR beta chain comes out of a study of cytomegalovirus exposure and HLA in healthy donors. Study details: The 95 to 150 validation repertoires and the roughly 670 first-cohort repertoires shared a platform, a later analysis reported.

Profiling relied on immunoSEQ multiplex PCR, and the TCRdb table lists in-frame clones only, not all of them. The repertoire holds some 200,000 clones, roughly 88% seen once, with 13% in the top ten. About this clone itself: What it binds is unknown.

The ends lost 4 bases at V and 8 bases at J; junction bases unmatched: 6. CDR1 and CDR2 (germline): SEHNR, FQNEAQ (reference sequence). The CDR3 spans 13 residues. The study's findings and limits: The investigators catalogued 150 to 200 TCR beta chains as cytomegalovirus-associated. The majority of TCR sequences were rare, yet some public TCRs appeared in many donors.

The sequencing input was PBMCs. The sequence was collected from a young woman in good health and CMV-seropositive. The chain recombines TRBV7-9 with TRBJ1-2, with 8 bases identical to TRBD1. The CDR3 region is CASSSTDRGGYTF. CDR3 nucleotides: TGTGCCAGCAGCTCTACCGACAGGGGCGGCTACACCTTC.